Included here is one TCR beta chain sequence, with context. The germline gene is not matched at one end of the junction; a read error may be the cause. Germline V lookup: CDR1 SSHAT, CDR2 FNYEAQ (reference sequence). CDR3 length: 15 residues. This specimen belongs to a study of blood T cell repertoires in COVID-19. The wider study: The United States, Italy and Spain were the sources of the acute and convalescent COVID-19 samples.

Original data processing: Reference gene primer amplification gave nucleated cell count estimates. Produced via immunoSEQ multiplex PCR; TCRdb's table is partial and in-frame only. V, J and clone size are taken as reported in that table, and D and trimming were inferred from the DNA itself. The table has about 150,000 clones, about 90% seen once. The clonotype was recovered from a human donor in a cohort sampled during active COVID-19. Sequenced: peripheral blood. The V call is TRBV7-7, the J call TRBJ2-1, with D possibly TRBD2 on 5 matching bases. The CDR3 coding sequence is TGTGCTAGCAGCTTCGGGGTACGAGGCGACGATGAGCAGTTCTTC. As protein: CASSFGVRGDDEQFF.